This T cell receptor beta chain was sequenced during a study of blood T cells in healthy people across ages. Overall study results and limits: Both naive CD4+ cell counts and diversity were greater in long-lived donors than in aged donors. Diversity figures based on one million T cells were deemed too low. Older age went with lower TCR beta diversity per million T cells, in a roughly linear way.

Researchers collected approximately 9.9 milliliters of peripheral blood from every single donor. The CDR3 has 14 amino acids. The germline gives CDR1 MDHEN, CDR2 SYDVKM. Next came a second PCR, run for about 7 to 12 cycles, which used a sample-barcoded 5' primer along with a J-beta primer mix. TCRdb itself ran the 5' RACE reads through MiXCR, one entry per CDR3 protein. The sample includes about 1,400,000 distinct CDR3 sequences, roughly 45% of them seen just once. In its sample, this clonotype was seen a few times. No antigen is known for it. The receptor was isolated from a woman between 18 and 30 years old in good health. V gene TRBV28 combines with J gene TRBJ2-7; D call uncertain. The sequenced material came from blood. Here the CDR3 reads CASLGPAYTYEQYF. The CDR3 bases are TGTGCTTCCCTGGGTCCGGCGTATACCTACGAGCAGTACTTC.